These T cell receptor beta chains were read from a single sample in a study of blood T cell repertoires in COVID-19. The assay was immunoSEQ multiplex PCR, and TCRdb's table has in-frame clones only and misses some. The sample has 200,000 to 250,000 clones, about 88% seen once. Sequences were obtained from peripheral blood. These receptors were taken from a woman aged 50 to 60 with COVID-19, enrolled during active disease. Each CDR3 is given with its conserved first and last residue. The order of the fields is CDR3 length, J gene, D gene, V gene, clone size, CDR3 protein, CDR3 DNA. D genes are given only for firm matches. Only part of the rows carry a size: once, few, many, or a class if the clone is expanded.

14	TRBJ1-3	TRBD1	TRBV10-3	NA	CAISEQGLGDTIYF	TGTGCCATCAGTGAACAGGGGTTAGGAGACACCATATATTTT
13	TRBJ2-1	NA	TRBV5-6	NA	CATRQGPYNEQFF	TGTGCCACAAGGCAGGGTCCCTACAATGAGCAGTTCTTC
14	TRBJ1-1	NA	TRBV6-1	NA	CASSEKGGYTEAFF	TGTGCCAGCAGTGAAAAGGGGGGGTACACTGAAGCTTTCTTT
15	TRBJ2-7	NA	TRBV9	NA	CASSVATGSSYEQYF	TGTGCCAGCAGCGTAGCTACAGGAAGCTCCTACGAGCAGTACTTC
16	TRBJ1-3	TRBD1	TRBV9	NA	CASSAGTGEYQNTIYF	TGTGCCAGCAGCGCCGGAACAGGGGAATATCAGAACACCATATATTTT
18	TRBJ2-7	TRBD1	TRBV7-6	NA	CASSPGALGQGHTYEQYF	TGTGCCAGCAGCCCGGGTGCCCTCGGACAGGGGCACACCTACGAGCAGTACTTC
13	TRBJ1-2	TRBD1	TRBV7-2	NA	CASSSRGLYGYTF	TGTGCCAGCAGCTCAAGGGGGCTCTATGGCTACACCTTC
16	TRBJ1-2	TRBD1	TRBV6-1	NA	CASSEGQGQPQYGYTF	TGTGCCAGCAGTGAAGGACAGGGCCAACCCCAATATGGCTACACCTTC
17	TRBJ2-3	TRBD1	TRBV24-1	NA	CATSDAGQGGSTDTQYF	TGTGCCACCAGTGATGCCGGACAGGGGGGGTCCACAGATACGCAGTATTTT
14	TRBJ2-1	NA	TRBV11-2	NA	CASSPERSAGEQFF	TGTGCCAGCAGCCCCGAAAGGTCGGCAGGTGAGCAGTTCTTC
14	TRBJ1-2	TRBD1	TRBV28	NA	CASSLPDRGPFYTF	TGTGCCAGCAGTTTACCAGACAGGGGCCCCTTCTACACCTTC
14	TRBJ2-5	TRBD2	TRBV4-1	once	CASSQGAGSETQYF	TGCGCCAGCAGCCAAGGAGCGGGGTCAGAGACCCAGTACTTC
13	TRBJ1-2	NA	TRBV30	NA	CAWSQLRGYGYTF	TGTGCCTGGAGTCAGTTACGGGGATATGGCTACACCTTC
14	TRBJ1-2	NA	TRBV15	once	CATSRRTANYGYTF	TGTGCCACCAGCAGGAGGACAGCTAACTATGGCTACACCTTC
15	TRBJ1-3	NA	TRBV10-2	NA	CASRPRTVPGNTIYF	TGCGCCAGCCGGCCTAGGACAGTTCCTGGAAACACCATATATTTT
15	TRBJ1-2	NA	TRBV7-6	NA	CASSPLVGGDYGYTF	TGTGCCAGCAGCCCACTGGTAGGGGGTGACTATGGCTACACCTTC
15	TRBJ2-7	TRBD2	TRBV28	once	CASSFFGGALDEQYF	TGTGCCAGCAGTTTTTTCGGGGGGGCTCTGGACGAGCAGTACTTC
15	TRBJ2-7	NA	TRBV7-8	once	CASSLVSNPTYEQYF	TGTGCCAGCAGCTTAGTCAGTAATCCAACCTACGAGCAGTACTTC